This T cell receptor beta chain was obtained from a study of shared clonotypes between healthy human individuals. Method: immunoSEQ multiplex PCR; TCRdb's copy keeps in-frame clones and lacks some. The table has around 2.5 million clones, 93% seen once; the top ten hold more than 0.35%. This CDR3 has 13 residues. V gave up 3 bases and J gave up 6 bases, with 12 bases separating them. The germline V gene encodes CDR1 SGHNT and CDR2 YENEEA. The clonotype was recovered from a man aged 18 to 30 in good health. Some clones in this sample may be carry-over from other donors' samples. V and J are TRBV11-3 and TRBJ2-7; D is perhaps TRBD2 (6 bases). The sample taken for sequencing was naive CD4+ T cells from PBMCs. Indicated subset: CD45RA+ positively selected. As DNA, the CDR3 is TGTGCCAGCAGCTTCTACACTAGCTCCGAGCAGTACTTC. Translating it yields CASSFYTSSEQYF.